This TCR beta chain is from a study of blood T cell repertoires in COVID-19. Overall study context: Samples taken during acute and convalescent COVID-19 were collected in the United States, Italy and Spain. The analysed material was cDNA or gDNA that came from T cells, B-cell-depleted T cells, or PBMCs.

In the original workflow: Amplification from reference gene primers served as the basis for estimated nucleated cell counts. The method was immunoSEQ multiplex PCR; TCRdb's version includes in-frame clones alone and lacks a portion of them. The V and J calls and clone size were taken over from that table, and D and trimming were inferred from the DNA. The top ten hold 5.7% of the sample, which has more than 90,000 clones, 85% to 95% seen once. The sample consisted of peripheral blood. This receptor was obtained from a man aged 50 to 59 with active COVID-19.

CDR3: CATSDHPTGTSGSRGTDTQYF. The DNA for the CDR3 is TGTGCCACCAGTGACCACCCCACCGGGACTAGCGGGAGCAGGGGCACAGATACGCAGTATTTT. The chain is built from TRBV24-1 and TRBJ2-3; 14 bases are a match to TRBD2. Looked up from germline, CDR1 is KGHDR and CDR2 is SFDVKD. The CDR3 has 21 amino acids. V lost 4 bases and J lost 1; bases outside the gene matches: 15.